The 22 T cell receptor beta chains below were found in one sample sequenced in a study of shared clonotypes between healthy human individuals. Data came from immunoSEQ multiplex PCR; TCRdb stores just in-frame clones and leaves some out. The sample lists under 2,000,000 clones; over 85% were seen once. CD8 cells regarded as naive lacked CD45RO, were positively chosen for CCR7, and omitted terminally differentiated effector memory CD45RA+ cells. The source material was naive CD8+ T cells sorted from blood. The receptors were gathered from a man between 18 and 29 years old in good health.

This chain uses TRBV7-9 with TRBJ1-2; 8 positions agree with TRBD1. Unmatched junction bases numbered 8, after V lost 4 bases and J lost 4 bases. The germline V gene has CDR1 SEHNR and CDR2 FQNEAQ (reference sequence). The CDR3 length is 15 residues. The CDR3 DNA sequence: TGTGCCAGCAGCTCTTCGACAGGGGCCGCCTATGGCTACACCTTC. As protein: CASSSSTGAAYGYTF. Full variable domain (rest looked up from reference TRBV7-9 and TRBJ1-2): DTGVSQNPRHKITKRGQNVTFRCDPISEHNRLYWYRQTLGQGPEFLTYFQNEAQLEKSRLLSDRFSAERPKGSFSTLEIQRTEQGDSAMYLCASSSSTGAAYGYTFGSGTRLTVV.

The chain recombines TRBV10-3 with TRBJ2-7; D is perhaps TRBD1 or TRBD2 (5 bases each). The germline CDR1 and CDR2 sequences are ENHRY and SYGVKD. The CDR3 is 13 amino acids. Trimming stripped 1 base from V and 7 bases from J, with 11 bases between. The CDR3, as DNA: TGTGCCATCAGTGAGTGGGACCCCCCGGAGCAGTACTTC. It is translated as CAISEWDPPEQYF.

The chain joins TRBV2 to TRBJ1-3; D call uncertain. The CDR3 is 16 amino acids. Trimming removed 5 bases at V and 0 bases at J, with 14 bases between. Looked up from germline, CDR1 is SNHLY and CDR2 is FYNNEI. The DNA for the CDR3 is TGTGCCAGCAGTCAAATGGACGAGGGCTCTGGAAACACCATATATTTT. This encodes CASSQMDEGSGNTIYF.

On this clone: The sample holds other DNA sequences that translate to the same CDR3. The V gene is TRBV27, the J gene TRBJ1-5, with D perhaps TRBD1 (5 bases). The ends were cut back, 3 bases at V and 2 bases at J, with 11 bases in the middle. This CDR3 has 15 amino acids. The germline V gene encodes CDR1 MNHEY and CDR2 SMNVEV (reference sequence). The CDR3 nucleotides read TGTGCCAGCAGTTTGGGGGGTTGGGGCAATCAGCCCCAGCATTTT. This sequence encodes CASSLGGWGNQPQHF.

The rearrangement joins TRBV29-1 to TRBJ1-2; D is ambiguous. The ends were cut back, 2 bases at V and 0 bases at J, with 7 bases in the middle. The CDR3 is 13 residues long. Per the germline V gene, CDR1 is SQVTM and CDR2 is ANQGSEA. CDR3 protein: CSVETLANYGYTF. DNA of the CDR3: TGCAGCGTTGAAACGTTGGCTAACTATGGCTACACCTTC.

The chain combines TRBV4-1 with TRBJ1-5; perhaps TRBD1 as D (5 bases). Germline V gene sequence: CDR1 MGHRA, CDR2 YSYEKL. This CDR3 spans 14 amino acids. Trimming left V 5 bases short and J 0 bases short, with 8 bases between. This CDR3 reads CASSFDSSNQPQHF. The CDR3 DNA sequence: TGCGCCAGCAGCTTTGACAGTAGCAATCAGCCCCAGCATTTT.

V is TRBV2 and J is TRBJ1-5, with a weak D call TRBD1 (6 bases). CDR1 SNHLY and CDR2 FYNNEI come from the germline V gene. V gave up 5 bases and J gave up 1 base, with 9 bases separating them. This CDR3 comprises 14 residues. The CDR3 region is CASSSTGSNQPQHF. The CDR3 region has the DNA TGTGCCAGCAGTTCTACAGGGAGCAATCAGCCCCAGCATTTT.

Comment on this clone: In the same sample, other DNA sequences code for this CDR3. The chain couples TRBV5-6 to TRBJ1-2; 8 nucleotides agree with TRBD1. With 5 bases clipped from V and 4 bases from J, the junction kept 7 bases outside the gene matches. The length of the CDR3 is 14 residues. Germline V gene sequence: CDR1 SGHDT, CDR2 YYEEEE. The CDR3 nucleotides are TGTGCCAGCAGTCCCGGGACAGGTGCCTATGGCTACACCTTC. Translated: CASSPGTGAYGYTF.

On this clone itself: The sample contains more than one DNA sequence encoding this CDR3. This chain links TRBV11-2 with TRBJ2-7; D not certain. The CDR3 has 14 residues. Trimming took 3 bases from V and 0 from J, leaving 9 bases between them. Germline CDR1 SGHAT, CDR2 FQNNGV. The CDR3 DNA follows: TGTGCCAGCAGCTTCGGTGGGTACTCCTACGAGCAGTACTTC. Protein product: CASSFGGYSYEQYF.

This chain links TRBV5-6 with TRBJ2-7, with 7 bases matching TRBD2. The CDR3 runs 14 residues. With 4 bases clipped from V and 4 bases from J, the junction kept 8 bases outside the gene matches. Germline V gene sequence: CDR1 SGHDT, CDR2 YYEEEE. CDR3 amino acids: CASSLGLVWYEQYF. The CDR3 DNA sequence: TGTGCCAGCAGCCTTGGACTAGTCTGGTACGAGCAGTACTTC.

This sequence joins TRBV10-2 and TRBJ2-2, with D perhaps given as TRBD1 or TRBD2 (5 bases each). Germline CDR1 and CDR2: WSHSY and SAAADI. The CDR3 runs to 15 residues. Trimming stripped 3 bases from V and 7 bases from J, with 15 bases between. In DNA, the CDR3 is TGCGCCAGCAGTGAATCGGGGCCGGGGATCGGGGAGCTGTTTTTT. Translating it yields CASSESGPGIGELFF.

The chain couples TRBV4-3 to TRBJ1-3; a possible D gene is TRBD1 (6 bases). This CDR3 comprises 18 residues. Per the germline V gene, CDR1 is LGHNA and CDR2 is YSLEER. V gave up 0 bases and J gave up 0 bases, with 15 bases separating them. The DNA of the CDR3 is TGCGCCAGCAGCCAAGAGGCTCAGGACAGCGACTCTGGAAACACCATATATTTT. It specifies CASSQEAQDSDSGNTIYF.

On this clone: Different DNA sequences within this sample yield the same CDR3. The chain combines TRBV27 with TRBJ2-7, with TRBD2 as a possible D gene (5 bases). CDR1 MNHEY and CDR2 SMNVEV come from the germline V gene (reference sequence). This CDR3 has 13 amino acids. The V end lost 4 bases, the J end lost 3 bases, and 10 bases lay between the germline ends. CDR3 coding DNA: TGTGCCAGCAGTTACCTCCGGGACTACGAGCAGTACTTC. Residues: CASSYLRDYEQYF.

The chain combines TRBV6-6 with TRBJ1-2; 7 bases line up with TRBD1. Looked up from germline, CDR1 is MNHNY and CDR2 is SVGAGI (reference sequence). The trim removed 7 bases at V and 4 bases at J, leaving 15 bases unmatched. The CDR3 covers 16 residues. The CDR3 loop reads CASTSFGQVPPYGYTF. As DNA, the CDR3 is TGTGCCAGCACCTCATTTGGACAGGTACCACCCTATGGCTACACCTTC.

V is TRBV9 and J is TRBJ1-5; no definite D call. This CDR3 region has 15 residues. V was pared by 0 bases and J by 0 bases, with 7 bases between. Germline CDR1 and CDR2: SGDLS and YYNGEE. The CDR3 here is CASSVVDDSNQPQHF. CDR3 nucleotide sequence: TGTGCCAGCAGCGTAGTTGATGATAGCAATCAGCCCCAGCATTTT. The complete variable domain, with remaining parts taken from reference TRBV9 and TRBJ1-5, reads DSGVTQTPKHLITATGQRVTLRCSPRSGDLSVYWYQQSLDQGLQFLIQYYNGEERAKGNILERFSAQQFPDLHSELNLSSLELGDSALYFCASSVVDDSNQPQHFGDGTRLSIL.

The rearrangement links TRBV4-3 to TRBJ2-7; D possibly corresponds to TRBD2 (6 bases). From germline, CDR1 is LGHNA and CDR2 YSLEER. CDR3 length: 17 residues. Trimming cost V 0 bases and J 1 base, with 16 bases left between them. The CDR3: CASSQERGNGASYEQYF. The CDR3 DNA is TGCGCCAGCAGCCAAGAACGGGGGAATGGAGCATCCTACGAGCAGTACTTC.

The rearrangement links TRBV30 to TRBJ2-7, with 11 bases matching TRBD2. The CDR3 length is 15 residues. Germline V gives CDR1 GTSNPN, CDR2 SVGIG (reference sequence). The junction had 5 bases not matched to a gene; V was cut back by 2 bases and J by 2 bases. The CDR3 DNA reads as TGTGCCTGGAGTATTCTAGCGGGAGGAACCTACGAGCAGTACTTC. Translating it yields CAWSILAGGTYEQYF.

V gene TRBV6-5 combines with J gene TRBJ1-5; the D gene is possibly TRBD1 (5 bases). This CDR3 contains 11 residues. Germline lookup yields CDR1 MNHEY and CDR2 SVGAGI. The V and J ends lost 8 bases and 8 bases respectively, with 10 bases between them. CDR3 DNA sequence: TGTGCCAGCGGGGTGGGGGAGCCCCAGCATTTT. Residues: CASGVGEPQHF.

This clone was counted once. The rearrangement uses TRBV7-8 and TRBJ2-7, with D maybe TRBD1 (6 bases). The germline V gene has CDR1 SGHVS and CDR2 FQNEAQ. The ends were cut back, 4 bases at V and 5 bases at J, with 15 bases in the middle. The CDR3 sequence is 14 residues long. CDR3 sequence (DNA): TGTGCCAGCAGCTGGGCCTCAGGGGTTGACGAGCAGTACTTC. It codes for CASSWASGVDEQYF.

This clone was seen just once. The chain combines TRBV7-2 with TRBJ2-1; 7 bases agree with TRBD1. CDR1 is SGHTA and CDR2 is FQGNSA in the germline V gene. Trimming at V came to 5 bases and at J to 5 bases, leaving 9 bases not matched to a gene. The CDR3 loop spans 15 amino acids. The CDR3 region is CASSPVQGVNNEQFF. DNA of the CDR3: TGTGCCAGCAGCCCGGTTCAGGGGGTAAACAATGAGCAGTTCTTC.

This sequence joins TRBV11-2 and TRBJ2-5, with D possibly being TRBD1 (6 bases). Trimming took off 5 bases at V and 3 bases at J, with 19 bases between the two ends. The length of the CDR3 is 16 residues. Germline assignment: CDR1 SGHAT and CDR2 FQNNGV. The CDR3 loop is CASSPGVAVAEETQYF. The CDR3 coding sequence is TGTGCCAGCAGCCCAGGGGTGGCAGTGGCGGAAGAGACCCAGTACTTC.

This clone was seen just once. J is TRBJ2-7 and V is TRBV11-2; 9 bases agree with TRBD1. J was trimmed by 4 bases and V by 5 bases; bases with no gene match: 12. Per germline, CDR1 SGHAT and CDR2 FQNNGV. There are 16 residues in the CDR3. CDR3 sequence: CASSPPSGTGTYEQYF. The CDR3 DNA reads as TGTGCCAGCAGCCCGCCTTCCGGGACAGGGACGTACGAGCAGTACTTC.